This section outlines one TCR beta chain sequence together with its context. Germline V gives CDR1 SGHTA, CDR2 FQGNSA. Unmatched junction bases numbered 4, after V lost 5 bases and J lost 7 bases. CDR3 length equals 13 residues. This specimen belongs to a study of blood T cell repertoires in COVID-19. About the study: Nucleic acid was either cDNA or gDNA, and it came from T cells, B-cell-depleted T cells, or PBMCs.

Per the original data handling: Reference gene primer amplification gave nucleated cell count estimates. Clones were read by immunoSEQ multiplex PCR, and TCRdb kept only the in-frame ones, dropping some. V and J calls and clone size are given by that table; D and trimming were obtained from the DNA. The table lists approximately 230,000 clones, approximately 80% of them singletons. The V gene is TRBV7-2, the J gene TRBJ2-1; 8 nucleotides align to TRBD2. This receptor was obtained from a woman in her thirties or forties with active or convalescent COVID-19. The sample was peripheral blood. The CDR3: CASSRGGLNEQFF. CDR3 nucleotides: TGTGCCAGCAGCCGGGGGGGGTTGAATGAGCAGTTCTTC.